This T cell receptor (beta chain) came from a study of T cell responses to AZD1222 COVID-19 vaccine. Study-level results: Only a handful of AZD1222 recipients tested seropositive at baseline. Along spike, vaccine-associated CD4 TCRs were found throughout, with dominance at 160-218 and 743-854. Reports indicate that nearly half of spike-specific TCRs are directed at unmutated variant regions. Mostly white British, mostly female donors; authors suggested clonal diversity may be underestimated.

Trimming cost V 1 base and J 4 bases, with 8 bases left between them. The CDR3 runs to 14 residues. The germline V gene encodes CDR1 SEHNR and CDR2 FQNEAQ (reference sequence). The data were produced by immunoSEQ multiplex PCR, yet TCRdb's version contains in-frame clones alone and is incomplete. The data hold 95,000 to 100,000 clones, with 90% observed a single time. A remark on this clone: The antigen is undetermined.

The source was peripheral blood, collected on day 0 of AZD1222 vaccination. The chain employs TRBV7-9 and TRBJ1-3; a possible D gene is TRBD1 (5 bases). The receptor was isolated from an adult in good health. CDR3 DNA sequence: TGTGCCAGCAGCTTAGGAGGGGAAGGAAACACCATATATTTT. Encoded protein: CASSLGGEGNTIYF.